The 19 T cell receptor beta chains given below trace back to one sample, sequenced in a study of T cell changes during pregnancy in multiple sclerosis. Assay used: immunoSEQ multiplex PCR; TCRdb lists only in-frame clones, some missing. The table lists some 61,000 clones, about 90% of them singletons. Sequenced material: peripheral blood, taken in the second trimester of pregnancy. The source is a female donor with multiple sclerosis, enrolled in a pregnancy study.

This CDR3 is CASRDSGGLTDTQYF. DNA for the CDR3: TGTGCCAGTAGAGATAGCGGGGGCCTCACAGATACGCAGTATTTT. The gene calls are TRBV19 and TRBJ2-3; 9 nucleotides line up with TRBD2. In germline, CDR1 is LNHDA, CDR2 SQIVND (reference sequence). V gave up 6 bases and J gave up 2 bases; unmatched junction bases: 6. The CDR3 has 15 amino acids.

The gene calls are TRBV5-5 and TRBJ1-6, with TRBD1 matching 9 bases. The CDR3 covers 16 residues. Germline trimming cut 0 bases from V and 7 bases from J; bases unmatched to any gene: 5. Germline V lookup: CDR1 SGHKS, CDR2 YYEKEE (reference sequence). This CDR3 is CASSLAGQGLNSPLHF. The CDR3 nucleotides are TGTGCCAGCAGCTTGGCCGGACAGGGGCTCAATTCACCCCTCCACTTT.

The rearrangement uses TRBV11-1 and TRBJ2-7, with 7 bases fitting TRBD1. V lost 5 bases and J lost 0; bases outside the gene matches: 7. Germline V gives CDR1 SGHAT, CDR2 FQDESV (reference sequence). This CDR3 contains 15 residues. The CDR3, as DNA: TGTGCCAGCAGCCGTTCGGGACAGTCCTCCTACGAGCAGTACTTC. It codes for CASSRSGQSSYEQYF.

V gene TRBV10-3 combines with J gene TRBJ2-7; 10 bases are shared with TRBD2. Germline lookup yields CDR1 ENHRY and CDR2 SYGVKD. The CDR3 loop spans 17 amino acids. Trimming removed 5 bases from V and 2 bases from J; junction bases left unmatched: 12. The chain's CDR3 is CAISRRNSGGITYEQYF. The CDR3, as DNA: TGTGCCATCAGTCGTCGCAATAGCGGGGGGATAACCTACGAGCAGTACTTC.

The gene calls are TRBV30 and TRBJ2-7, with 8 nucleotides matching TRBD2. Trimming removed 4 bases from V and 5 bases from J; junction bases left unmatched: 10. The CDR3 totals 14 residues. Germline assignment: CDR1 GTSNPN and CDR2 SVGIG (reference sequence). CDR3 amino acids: CAWTPGGTIHEQYF. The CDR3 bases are TGTGCCTGGACCCCGGGAGGGACCATCCACGAGCAGTACTTC.

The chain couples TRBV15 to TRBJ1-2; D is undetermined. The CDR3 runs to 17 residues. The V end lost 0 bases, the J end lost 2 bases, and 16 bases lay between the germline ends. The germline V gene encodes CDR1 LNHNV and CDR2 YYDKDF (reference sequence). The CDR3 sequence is CATSRDYVDTGNYGYTF. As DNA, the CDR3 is TGTGCCACCAGCAGAGATTATGTCGACACGGGGAACTATGGCTACACCTTC.

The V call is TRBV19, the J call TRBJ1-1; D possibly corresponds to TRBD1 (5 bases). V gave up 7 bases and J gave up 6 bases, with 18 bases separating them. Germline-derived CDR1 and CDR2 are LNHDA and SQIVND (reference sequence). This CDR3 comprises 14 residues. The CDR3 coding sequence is TGTGCCAGTATCTCTGGCAGGGAGGCCGCTGAAGCTTTCTTT. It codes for CASISGREAAEAFF.

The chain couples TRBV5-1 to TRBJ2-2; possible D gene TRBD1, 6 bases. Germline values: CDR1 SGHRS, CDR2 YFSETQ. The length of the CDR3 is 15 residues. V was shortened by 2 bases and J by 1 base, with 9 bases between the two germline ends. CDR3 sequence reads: CASSLQGRNTGELFF. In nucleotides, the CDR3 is TGCGCCAGCAGCTTACAGGGCAGGAACACCGGGGAGCTGTTTTTT. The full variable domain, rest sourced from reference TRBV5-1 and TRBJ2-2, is KAGVTQTPRYLIKTRGQQVTLSCSPISGHRSVSWYQQTPGQGLQFLFEYFSETQRNKGNFPGRFSGRQFSNSRSEMNVSTLELGDSALYLCASSLQGRNTGELFFGEGSRLTVL.

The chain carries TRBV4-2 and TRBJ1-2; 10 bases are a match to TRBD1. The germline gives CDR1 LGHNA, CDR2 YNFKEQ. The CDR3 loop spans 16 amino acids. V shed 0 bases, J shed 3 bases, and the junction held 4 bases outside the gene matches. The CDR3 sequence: CASSQDRQGADYGYTF. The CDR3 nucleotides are TGTGCCAGCAGCCAAGACCGACAGGGGGCAGACTATGGCTACACCTTC.

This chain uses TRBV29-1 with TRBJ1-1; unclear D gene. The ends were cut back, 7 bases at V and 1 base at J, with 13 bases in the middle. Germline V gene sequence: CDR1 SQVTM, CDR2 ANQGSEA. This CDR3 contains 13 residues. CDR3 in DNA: TGCAGCGCCGGGTTCGGATCGAACACTGAAGCTTTCTTT. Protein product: CSAGFGSNTEAFF.

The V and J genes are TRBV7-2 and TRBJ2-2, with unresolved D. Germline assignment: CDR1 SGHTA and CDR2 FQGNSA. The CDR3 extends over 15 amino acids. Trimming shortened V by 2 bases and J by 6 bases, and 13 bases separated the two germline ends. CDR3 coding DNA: TGTGCCAGCAGCTTACGAGGAAAGCTCGCCGGGGAGCTGTTTTTT. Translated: CASSLRGKLAGELFF.

CDR3 amino acids: CASSRRMGGRQETQYF. CDR3 nucleotide sequence: TGTGCCAGCAGCCGTCGAATGGGGGGAAGGCAGGAGACCCAGTACTTC. The gene calls are TRBV7-2 and TRBJ2-5, with D possibly matching TRBD2 (6 bases). There are 16 residues in the CDR3. From germline, CDR1 is SGHTA and CDR2 FQGNSA. Trimming took 5 bases from V and 5 from J, leaving 21 bases between them.

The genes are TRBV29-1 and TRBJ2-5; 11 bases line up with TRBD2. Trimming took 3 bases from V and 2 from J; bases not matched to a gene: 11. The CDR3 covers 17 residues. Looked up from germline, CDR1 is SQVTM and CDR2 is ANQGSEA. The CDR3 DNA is TGCAGCGTTGAGTGGCTAGCGGGGGGACTAAATCAAGAGACCCAGTACTTC. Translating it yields CSVEWLAGGLNQETQYF.

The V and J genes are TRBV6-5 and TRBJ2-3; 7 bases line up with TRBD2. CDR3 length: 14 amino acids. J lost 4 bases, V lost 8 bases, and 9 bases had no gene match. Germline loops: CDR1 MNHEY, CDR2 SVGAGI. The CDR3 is CASYTSSGADTQYF. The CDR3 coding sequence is TGTGCCAGCTACACTTCTAGCGGCGCAGATACGCAGTATTTT.

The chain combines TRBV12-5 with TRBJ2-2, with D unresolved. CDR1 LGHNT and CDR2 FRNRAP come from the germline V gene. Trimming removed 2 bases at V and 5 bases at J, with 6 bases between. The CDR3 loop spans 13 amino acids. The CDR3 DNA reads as TGTGCTAGTGGTTTGTCTAATACCGGGGAGCTGTTTTTT. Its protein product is CASGLSNTGELFF. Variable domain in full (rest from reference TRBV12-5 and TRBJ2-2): DARVTQTPRHKVTEMGQEVTMRCQPILGHNTVFWYRQTMMQGLELLAYFRNRAPLDDSGMPKDRFSAEMPDATLATLKIQPSEPRDSAVYFCASGLSNTGELFFGEGSRLTVL.

The CDR3, as DNA: TGTGCCAGTAGAGGGGAAGACACCCTAGCCAAAAACATTCAGTACTTC. Residues: CASRGEDTLAKNIQYF. The chain links TRBV19 to TRBJ2-4; D may be TRBD1 (5 bases). In germline, CDR1 is LNHDA, CDR2 SQIVND (reference sequence). The CDR3 covers 16 residues. The V end lost 6 bases, the J end lost 0 bases, and 15 bases lay between the germline ends.

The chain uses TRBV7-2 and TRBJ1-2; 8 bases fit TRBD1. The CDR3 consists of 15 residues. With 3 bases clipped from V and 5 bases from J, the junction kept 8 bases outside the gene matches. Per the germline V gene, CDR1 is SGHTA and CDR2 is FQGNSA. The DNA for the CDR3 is TGTGCCAGCAGCTTCGACAGGGGAGTCGGGTATGGCTACACCTTC. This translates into CASSFDRGVGYGYTF.

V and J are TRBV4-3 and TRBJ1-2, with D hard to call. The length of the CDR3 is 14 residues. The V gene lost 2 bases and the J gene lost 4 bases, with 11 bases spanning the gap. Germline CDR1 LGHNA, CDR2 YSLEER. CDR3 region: CASSQLPSGYGYTF. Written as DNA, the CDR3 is TGCGCCAGCAGCCAACTGCCGAGTGGCTATGGCTACACCTTC.

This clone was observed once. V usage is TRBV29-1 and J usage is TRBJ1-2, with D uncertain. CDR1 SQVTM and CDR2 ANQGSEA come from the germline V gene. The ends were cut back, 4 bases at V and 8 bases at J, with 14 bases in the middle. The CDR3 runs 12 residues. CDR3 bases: TGCAGCGTTGTCCTGGCTATCGGGGGCTACACCTTC. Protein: CSVVLAIGGYTF. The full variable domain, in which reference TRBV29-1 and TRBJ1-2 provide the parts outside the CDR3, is SAVISQKPSRDICQRGTSLTIQCQVDSQVTMMFWYRQQPGQSLTLIATANQGSEATYESGFVIDKFPISRPNLTFSTLTVSNMSPEDSSIYLCSVVLAIGGYTFGSGTRLTVV.